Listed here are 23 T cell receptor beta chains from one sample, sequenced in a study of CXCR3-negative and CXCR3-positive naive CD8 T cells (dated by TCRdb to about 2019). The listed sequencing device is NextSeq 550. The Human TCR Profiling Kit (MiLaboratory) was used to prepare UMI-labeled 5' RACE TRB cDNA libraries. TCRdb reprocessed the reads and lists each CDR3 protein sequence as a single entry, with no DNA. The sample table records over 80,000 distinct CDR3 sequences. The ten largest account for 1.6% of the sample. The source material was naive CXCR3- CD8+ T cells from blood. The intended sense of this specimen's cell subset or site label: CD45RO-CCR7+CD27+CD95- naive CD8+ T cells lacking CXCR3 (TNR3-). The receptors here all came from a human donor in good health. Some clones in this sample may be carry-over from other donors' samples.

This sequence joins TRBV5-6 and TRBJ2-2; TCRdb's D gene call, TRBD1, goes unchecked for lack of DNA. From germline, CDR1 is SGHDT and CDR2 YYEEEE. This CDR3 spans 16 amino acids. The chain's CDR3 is CASSRGTGGAPGELFF.

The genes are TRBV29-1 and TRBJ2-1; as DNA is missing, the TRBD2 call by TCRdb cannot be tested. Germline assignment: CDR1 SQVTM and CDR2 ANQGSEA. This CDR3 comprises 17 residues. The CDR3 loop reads CSAGLAGAHNTYNEQFF.

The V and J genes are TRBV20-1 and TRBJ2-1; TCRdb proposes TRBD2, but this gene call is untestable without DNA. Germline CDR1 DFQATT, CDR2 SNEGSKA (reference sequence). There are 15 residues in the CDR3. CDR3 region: CSATSAGLAGDEQFF.

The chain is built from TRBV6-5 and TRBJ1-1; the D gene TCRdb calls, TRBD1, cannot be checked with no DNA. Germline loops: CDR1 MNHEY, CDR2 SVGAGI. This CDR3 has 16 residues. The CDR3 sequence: CASSYSIVRTGTEAFF.

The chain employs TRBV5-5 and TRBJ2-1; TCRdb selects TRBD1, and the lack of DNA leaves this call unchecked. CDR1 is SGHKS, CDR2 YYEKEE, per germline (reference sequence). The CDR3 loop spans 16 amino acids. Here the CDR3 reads CASSFRQGGRNNEQFF.

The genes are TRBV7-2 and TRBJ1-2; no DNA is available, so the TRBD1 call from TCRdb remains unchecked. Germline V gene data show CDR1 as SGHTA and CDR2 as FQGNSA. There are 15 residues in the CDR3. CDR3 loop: CASSLDPGTLYGYTF.

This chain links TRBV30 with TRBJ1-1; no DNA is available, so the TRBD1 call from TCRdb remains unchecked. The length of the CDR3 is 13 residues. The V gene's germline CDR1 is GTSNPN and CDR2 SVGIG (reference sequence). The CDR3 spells CAWGPGRNTEAFF.

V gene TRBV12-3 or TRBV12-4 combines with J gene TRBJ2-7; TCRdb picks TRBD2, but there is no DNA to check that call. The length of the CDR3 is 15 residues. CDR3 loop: CASSFGLATTYEQYF.

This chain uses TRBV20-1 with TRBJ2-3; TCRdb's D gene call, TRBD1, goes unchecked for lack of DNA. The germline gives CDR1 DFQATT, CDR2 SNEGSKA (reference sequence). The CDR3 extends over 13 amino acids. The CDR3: CSAPGTTSATQYF.

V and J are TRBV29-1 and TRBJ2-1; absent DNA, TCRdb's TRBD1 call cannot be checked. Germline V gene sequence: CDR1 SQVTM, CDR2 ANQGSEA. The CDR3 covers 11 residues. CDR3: CSVYQDGTGGF.

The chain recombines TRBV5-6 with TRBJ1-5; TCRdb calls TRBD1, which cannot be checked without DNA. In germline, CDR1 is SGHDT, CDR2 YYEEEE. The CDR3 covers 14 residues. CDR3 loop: CASSLGQGMEPQHF.

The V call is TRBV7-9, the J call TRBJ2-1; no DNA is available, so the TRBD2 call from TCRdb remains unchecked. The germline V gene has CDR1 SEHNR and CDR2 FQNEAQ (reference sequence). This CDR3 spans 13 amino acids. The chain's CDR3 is CASSLGLVNEQFF.

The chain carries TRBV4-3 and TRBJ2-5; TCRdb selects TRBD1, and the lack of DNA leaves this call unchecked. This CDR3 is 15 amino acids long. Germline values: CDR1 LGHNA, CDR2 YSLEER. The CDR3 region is CASSQATGGQETQYF.

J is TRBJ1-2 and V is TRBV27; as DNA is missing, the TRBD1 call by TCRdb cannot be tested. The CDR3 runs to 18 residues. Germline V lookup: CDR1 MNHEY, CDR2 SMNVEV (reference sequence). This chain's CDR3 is CASSLFFAGTGHTYGYTF.

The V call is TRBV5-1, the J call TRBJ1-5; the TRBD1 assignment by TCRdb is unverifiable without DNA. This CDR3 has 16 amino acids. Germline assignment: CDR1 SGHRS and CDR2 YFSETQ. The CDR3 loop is CASSLWGQGAREPQHF.

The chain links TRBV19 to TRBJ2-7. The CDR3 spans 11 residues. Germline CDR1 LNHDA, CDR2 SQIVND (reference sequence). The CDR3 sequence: CASSIGNEQYF.

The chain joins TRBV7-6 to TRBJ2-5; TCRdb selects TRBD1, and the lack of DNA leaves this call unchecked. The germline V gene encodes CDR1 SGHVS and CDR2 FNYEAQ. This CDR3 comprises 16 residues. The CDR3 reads CASSFAGTSARETQYF.

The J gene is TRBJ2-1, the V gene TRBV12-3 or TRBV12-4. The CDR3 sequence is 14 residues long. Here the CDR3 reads CASSFMGSYNELFF.

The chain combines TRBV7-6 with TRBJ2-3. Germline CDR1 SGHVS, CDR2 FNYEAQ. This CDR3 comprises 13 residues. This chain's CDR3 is CASSTTSTDTQYF.

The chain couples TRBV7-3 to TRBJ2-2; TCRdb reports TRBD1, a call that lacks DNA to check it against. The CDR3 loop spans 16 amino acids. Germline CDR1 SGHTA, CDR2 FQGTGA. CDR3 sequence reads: CASSSLGDRGTGELFF.

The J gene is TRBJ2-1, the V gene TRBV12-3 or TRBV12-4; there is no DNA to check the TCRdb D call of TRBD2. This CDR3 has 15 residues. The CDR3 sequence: CASSLVGTFYNEQFF.

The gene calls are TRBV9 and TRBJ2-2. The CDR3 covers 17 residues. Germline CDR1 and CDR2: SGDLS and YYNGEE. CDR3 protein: CASSEHLEQANTGELFF.

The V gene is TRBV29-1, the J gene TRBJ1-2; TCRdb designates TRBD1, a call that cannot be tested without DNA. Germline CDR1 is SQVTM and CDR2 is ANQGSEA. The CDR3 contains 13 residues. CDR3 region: CSVDSGENYGYTF.